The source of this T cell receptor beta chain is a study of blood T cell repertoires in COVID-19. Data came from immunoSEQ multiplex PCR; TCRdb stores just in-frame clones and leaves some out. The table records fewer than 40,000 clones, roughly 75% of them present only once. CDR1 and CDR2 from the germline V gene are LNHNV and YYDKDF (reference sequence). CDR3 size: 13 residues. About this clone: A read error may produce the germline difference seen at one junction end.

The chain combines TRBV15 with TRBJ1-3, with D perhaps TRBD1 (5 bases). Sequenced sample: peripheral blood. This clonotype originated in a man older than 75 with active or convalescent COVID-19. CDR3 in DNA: TGTGCCACCAGCAGAGATGGAGGGGCGCGGGAAGATTTT. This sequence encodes CATSRDGGAREDF.